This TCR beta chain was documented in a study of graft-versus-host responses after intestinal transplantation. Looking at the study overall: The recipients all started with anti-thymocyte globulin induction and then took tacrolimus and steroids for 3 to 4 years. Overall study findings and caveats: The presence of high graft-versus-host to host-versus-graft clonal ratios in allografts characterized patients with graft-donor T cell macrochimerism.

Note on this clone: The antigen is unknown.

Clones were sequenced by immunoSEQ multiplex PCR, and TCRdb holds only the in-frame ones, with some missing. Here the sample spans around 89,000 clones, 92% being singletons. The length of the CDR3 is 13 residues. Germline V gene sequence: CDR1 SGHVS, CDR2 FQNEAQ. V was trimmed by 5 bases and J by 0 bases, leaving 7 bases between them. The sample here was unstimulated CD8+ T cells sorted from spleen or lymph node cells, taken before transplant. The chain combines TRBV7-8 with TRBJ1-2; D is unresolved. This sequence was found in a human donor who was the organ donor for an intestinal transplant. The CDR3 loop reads CASSTGSNYGYTF. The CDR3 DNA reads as TGTGCCAGCAGCACCGGGTCTAACTATGGCTACACCTTC.